These 11 T cell receptor beta chains were sequenced from one sample in a study of shared clonotypes between healthy human individuals. The repertoire was sequenced with immunoSEQ multiplex PCR; TCRdb's copy has only in-frame clones and lacks some. The sample includes approximately 1.5 million clones, around 98% seen only once; the top ten take about 0.42%. The sequenced sample consisted of naive CD4+ T cells sorted from blood. Sample subset: CD45RA+ positively selected. These receptors came from a man between 25 and 39 years old in good health.

V is TRBV10-3 and J is TRBJ2-7; 8 positions match TRBD2. CDR3 size: 14 residues. Germline V lookup: CDR1 ENHRY, CDR2 SYGVKD. The V gene end was trimmed by 4 bases and the J gene end by 4 bases; junction bases not matched to a gene: 6. CDR3 loop: CAISGREGLYEQYF. The CDR3, as DNA: TGTGCCATCAGTGGACGGGAGGGTCTATACGAGCAGTACTTC.

The chain employs TRBV25-1 and TRBJ2-1; possibly TRBD2 for D (7 bases). CDR1 and CDR2 from the germline V gene are MGHDK and SYGVNS. There are 16 residues in the CDR3. The V end was cut by 0 bases, the J end by 4 bases, with 13 bases between. CDR3 DNA sequence: TGTGCCAGCAGTGAATATCTAGGGGGGGGATACAATGAGCAGTTCTTC. Translation: CASSEYLGGGYNEQFF.

V gene TRBV7-9 combines with J gene TRBJ1-2; D perhaps matches TRBD1 (6 bases). The length of the CDR3 is 13 residues. Germline values: CDR1 SEHNR, CDR2 FQNEAQ (reference sequence). Trimming pared 0 bases from V and 7 bases from J, leaving 9 bases between. The CDR3 sequence is CASSLAQGIGYTF. The CDR3 nucleotides are TGTGCCAGCAGCTTAGCGCAGGGGATTGGCTACACCTTC. Full variable domain (missing parts from reference TRBV7-9 and TRBJ1-2): DTGVSQNPRHKITKRGQNVTFRCDPISEHNRLYWYRQTLGQGPEFLTYFQNEAQLEKSRLLSDRFSAERPKGSFSTLEIQRTEQGDSAMYLCASSLAQGIGYTFGSGTRLTVV.

This clone was counted once. This chain connects TRBV27 to TRBJ2-2; 16 bases map to TRBD2. Looked up from germline, CDR1 is MNHEY and CDR2 is SMNVEV (reference sequence). With 1 base clipped from V and 4 bases from J, the junction kept 12 bases outside the gene matches. The CDR3 extends over 21 amino acids. This CDR3 reads CASSLFFPGLAGGHGTGELFF. The CDR3 DNA is TGTGCCAGCAGTTTATTCTTTCCGGGACTAGCGGGAGGGCATGGCACCGGGGAGCTGTTTTTT.

V and J are TRBV5-5 and TRBJ2-3; D might be TRBD2 (5 bases). Per the germline V gene, CDR1 is SGHKS and CDR2 is YYEKEE (reference sequence). V dropped 5 bases and J dropped 0 bases, with 13 bases sitting between them. The CDR3 consists of 15 residues. CDR3 amino acids: CASRALAASTDTQYF. CDR3 DNA sequence: TGTGCCAGCAGAGCTCTAGCCGCTAGCACAGATACGCAGTATTTT. Together with reference TRBV5-5 and TRBJ2-3, the CDR3 gives the full variable domain: DAGVTQSPTHLIKTRGQQVTLRCSPISGHKSVSWYQQVLGQGPQFIFQYYEKEERGRGNFPDRFSARQFPNYSSELNVNALLLGDSALYLCASRALAASTDTQYFGPGTRLTVL.

The chain links TRBV18 to TRBJ2-7; 7 bases are a match to TRBD1. Germline V gene lookup returns CDR1 KGHSH and CDR2 LQKENI. The CDR3 is 13 amino acids. Trimming cost V 8 bases and J 7 bases; bases outside gene matches: 11. The CDR3: CASKGQAPLEQYF. CDR3 nucleotides: TGTGCCAGCAAAGGACAGGCCCCCCTAGAGCAGTACTTC. The entire variable domain, with the rest obtained from reference TRBV18 and TRBJ2-7, is as follows: NAGVMQNPRHLVRRRGQEARLRCSPMKGHSHVYWYRQLPEEGLKFMVYLQKENIIDESGMPKERFSAEFPKEGPSILRIQQVVRGDSAAYFCASKGQAPLEQYFGPGTRLTVT.

This rearrangement joins TRBV5-1 to TRBJ2-1; D not certain. The V end was cut by 4 bases, the J end by 5 bases, with 10 bases between. Germline V gene data show CDR1 as SGHRS and CDR2 as YFSETQ. The CDR3 is made up of 13 amino acids. The CDR3 reads CASSLNWDNEQFF. CDR3 DNA: TGCGCCAGCAGCCTGAACTGGGACAATGAGCAGTTCTTC.

This rearrangement joins TRBV27 to TRBJ2-7, with 14 bases that match TRBD2. The CDR3 runs to 16 residues. V dropped 5 bases and J dropped 4; count of bases not matched to a gene: 7. Germline loops: CDR1 MNHEY, CDR2 SMNVEV (reference sequence). CDR3 sequence (DNA): TGTGCCAGCAGTCCAGGGACTAGCGGGAGAGGTTACGAGCAGTACTTC. This sequence encodes CASSPGTSGRGYEQYF.

As to this clone: This sample includes further DNA sequences coding for the same CDR3. The chain links TRBV19 to TRBJ1-1, with D unresolved. Trimming removed 5 bases at V and 0 bases at J, with 4 bases between. The CDR3 is made up of 12 amino acids. Germline assignment: CDR1 LNHDA and CDR2 SQIVND (reference sequence). The CDR3 spells CASSFLNTEAFF. The CDR3 bases are TGTGCCAGTAGTTTCCTGAACACTGAAGCTTTCTTT.

The J gene is TRBJ2-1, the V gene TRBV27; D uncertain. The V end lost 2 bases, the J end lost 5 bases, and 7 bases lay between the germline ends. Germline CDR1 reads MNHEY; CDR2 reads SMNVEV (reference sequence). CDR3 length: 13 residues. The DNA for the CDR3 is TGTGCCAGCAGTTTAAGGCCAGACAATGAGCAGTTCTTC. Its translation is CASSLRPDNEQFF.

The J gene is TRBJ1-5, the V gene TRBV7-2, with D unclear. Trimming pared 1 base from V and 5 bases from J, leaving 9 bases between. The CDR3 consists of 14 residues. CDR1 and CDR2 from the germline V gene are SGHTA and FQGNSA. The CDR3 sequence: CASSLVWRDQPQHF. The CDR3 nucleotides are TGTGCCAGCAGCTTAGTATGGCGAGATCAGCCCCAGCATTTT.